This entry describes one TCR beta chain. Its antigen is unknown. This record belongs to a study of PD-1 blockade in classical Hodgkin lymphoma. Overall study findings and caveats: Researchers reported that CD4+ TCR diversity, though not CD8+, rose significantly by C4D1. TCR diversity at baseline was reported to be reduced in newly diagnosed patients relative to healthy donors. Before treatment, complete responders showed about the same diversity as newly diagnosed patients.

This CDR3 is 14 amino acids long. Germline V gives CDR1 SGDLS, CDR2 YYNGEE. With 4 bases removed from V and 4 bases from J, the gap between germline ends came to 14 bases. Relapses following autologous stem cell transplantation were seen in all patients, with brentuximab vedotin exposure varying. Starting with thawed PBMCs, CD4+ T cells were purified by magnetic negative selection. This table comes from immunoSEQ multiplex PCR, and its TCRdb copy is limited to in-frame clones, with some not included. The data hold about 9,100 clones, with 74% observed a single time. Source: CD4+ T cells from blood, taken at baseline. The genes are TRBV9 and TRBJ2-5; D tentatively reads TRBD1 or TRBD2 (6 bases each). The sequence was obtained from a human donor with classical Hodgkin lymphoma. CDR3 sequence (DNA): TGTGCCAGCAGCCTCGGGGGCTCGCGAGAGACCCAGTACTTC. This codes for CASSLGGSRETQYF.